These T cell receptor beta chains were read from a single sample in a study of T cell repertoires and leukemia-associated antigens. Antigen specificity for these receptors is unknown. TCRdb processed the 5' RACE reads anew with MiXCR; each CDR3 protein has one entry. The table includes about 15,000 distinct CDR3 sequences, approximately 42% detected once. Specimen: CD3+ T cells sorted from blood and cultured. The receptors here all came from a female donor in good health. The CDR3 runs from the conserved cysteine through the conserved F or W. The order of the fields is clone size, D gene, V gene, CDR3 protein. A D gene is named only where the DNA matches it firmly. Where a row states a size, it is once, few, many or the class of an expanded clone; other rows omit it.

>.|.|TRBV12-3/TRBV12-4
CASSGAGQGNMDTQYF
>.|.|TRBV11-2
CAGSPIGGPGGTQYF
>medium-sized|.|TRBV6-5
CASSYRGRDEQYF
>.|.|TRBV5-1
CASSFGAAYEQYF
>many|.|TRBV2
CASTRNHPDRTPYEQYF
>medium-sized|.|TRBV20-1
CSAKGTVNQPQHF
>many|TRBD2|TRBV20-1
CSAREGSGRTPRDEQYF
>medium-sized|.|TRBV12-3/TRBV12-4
CAGSEGAGANVLTF
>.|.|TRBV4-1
CASSQDEAGELFF
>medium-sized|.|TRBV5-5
CASSSPGTDTQYF
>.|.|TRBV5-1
CASSLDSQETQYF
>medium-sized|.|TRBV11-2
CASSPGVAYEQYF
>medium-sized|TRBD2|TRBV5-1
CASSLSLAGDPGQYF
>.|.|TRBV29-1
CSFSTLNEQFF
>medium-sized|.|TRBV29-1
CSVAHQGGYTF
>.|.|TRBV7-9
CADKLDHYEQYF
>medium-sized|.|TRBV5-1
CASSLRQFQETQYF
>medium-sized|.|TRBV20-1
CSAKADGSTQFQETQYF
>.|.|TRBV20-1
CSDGVSPLHF
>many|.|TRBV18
CASSPPRGTSYNEQFF
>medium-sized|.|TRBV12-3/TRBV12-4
CASTPGLGYTF
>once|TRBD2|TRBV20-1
CSAWTSGSLTGTQYF
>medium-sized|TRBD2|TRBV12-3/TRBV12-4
CASSLGTRYEQYF
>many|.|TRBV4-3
CAGSQNGATGELFF
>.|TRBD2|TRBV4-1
CASSQLVILAGGSNEQFF
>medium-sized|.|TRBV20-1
CSARGGTDTQYF
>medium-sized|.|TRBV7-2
CASSPQGLMDEQYF
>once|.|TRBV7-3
CASSSWRSDEQYF
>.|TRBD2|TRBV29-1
CSVIGGLAGHTDTQYF
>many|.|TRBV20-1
CSASRGAAETQYF
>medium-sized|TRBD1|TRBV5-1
CASSLRTGMYGYTF
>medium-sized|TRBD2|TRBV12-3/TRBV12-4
CASTLGRLAGGQGLTDTQYF
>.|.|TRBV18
CASSPPQGGSGANVLTF
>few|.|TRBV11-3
CASSLERIGDGYTF
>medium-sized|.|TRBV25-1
CASGWGYEQYF
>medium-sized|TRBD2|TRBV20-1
CSATEAGGTYEQYF
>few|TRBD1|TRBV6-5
CASSYSRTGANYGYTF
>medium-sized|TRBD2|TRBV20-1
CSARTTSGSYNEQFF
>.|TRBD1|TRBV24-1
CASSDLRGPGQGSDTQYF
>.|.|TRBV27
CATQRGAGIDYEQYF
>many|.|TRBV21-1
CASSKEAGGPYNEQFF
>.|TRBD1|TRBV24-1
CATSAAGGNEQCF
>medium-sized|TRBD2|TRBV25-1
CASSSYSGTINEQFF
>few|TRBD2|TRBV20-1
CSANGRADTQYF
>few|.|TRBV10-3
CAISDREQGPLGAQYF
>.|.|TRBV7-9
CASSIGWTGELFF